Sequencing of this T cell receptor beta chain was carried out in a study of T cell responses to AZD1222 COVID-19 vaccine. The overall study: Some second doses came at about 4 weeks and others at about 12 weeks; these were pooled.

Study-wide results and limits: The donor group comprised mostly white British people and more females; the analysis possibly underestimated clonal diversity. There were repertoire samples only from the period after the peak T cell response.

Concerning this clone: Antigen: not known.

Only in-frame clones appear in the TCRdb table, and some are missing; sequencing was by immunoSEQ multiplex PCR. The sample gives some 120,000 clones, 92% of which show up once; 0.8% to 1.1% is in the top ten. The source material was peripheral blood, sampled on day 0 of AZD1222 vaccination. This receptor was taken from an adult in good health.

CDR3 amino acids: CASSQRTGGTDTQYF. CDR3 DNA sequence: TGTGCCAGCAGCCAACGGACAGGGGGGACAGATACGCAGTATTTT. This chain links TRBV7-8 with TRBJ2-3; 10 bases map to TRBD1. Germline V lookup: CDR1 SGHVS, CDR2 FQNEAQ. The CDR3 extends over 15 amino acids. V shed 5 bases and J 3 bases; nucleotides not matched to a gene: 5.